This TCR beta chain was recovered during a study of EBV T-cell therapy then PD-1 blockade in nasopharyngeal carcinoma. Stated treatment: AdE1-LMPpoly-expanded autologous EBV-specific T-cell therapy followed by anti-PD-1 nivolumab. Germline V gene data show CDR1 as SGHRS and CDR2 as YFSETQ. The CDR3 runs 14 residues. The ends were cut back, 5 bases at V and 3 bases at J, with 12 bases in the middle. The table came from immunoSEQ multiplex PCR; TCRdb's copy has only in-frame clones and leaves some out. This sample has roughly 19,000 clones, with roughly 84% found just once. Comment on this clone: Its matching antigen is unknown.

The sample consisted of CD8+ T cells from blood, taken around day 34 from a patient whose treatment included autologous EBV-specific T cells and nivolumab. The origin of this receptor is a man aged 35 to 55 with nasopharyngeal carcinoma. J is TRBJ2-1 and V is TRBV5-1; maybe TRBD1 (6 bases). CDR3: CASRFRDNYNEQFF. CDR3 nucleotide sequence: TGCGCCAGCAGATTTCGGGACAACTACAATGAGCAGTTCTTC.